The clone carrying this T cell receptor (beta chain) was observed once. Clones were sequenced by immunoSEQ multiplex PCR, and TCRdb holds only the in-frame ones, with some missing. The sample yields 350,000 to 400,000 clones, 89% seen once. This record belongs to a study of blood T cell repertoires in COVID-19. The CDR3 runs 17 residues. Trimming took 3 bases from V and 4 from J; bases not matched to a gene: 17. Germline V gene data show CDR1 as GTSNPN and CDR2 as SVGIG (reference sequence). What the recovered Cohort 3 donors had was two negative PCRs, clearance, or symptom resolution. This TCR was sampled from a woman between 25 and 40 years old who had recovered from COVID-19. The rearrangement uses TRBV30 and TRBJ1-2, with 7 bases identical to TRBD1. Sequencing input: PBMCs or T cells enriched from blood (not recorded which). Written as DNA, the CDR3 is TGTGCCTGGAGGTTGAGCCTTGACAGGGCCAGGGGCTATGGCTACACCTTC. This codes for CAWRLSLDRARGYGYTF.